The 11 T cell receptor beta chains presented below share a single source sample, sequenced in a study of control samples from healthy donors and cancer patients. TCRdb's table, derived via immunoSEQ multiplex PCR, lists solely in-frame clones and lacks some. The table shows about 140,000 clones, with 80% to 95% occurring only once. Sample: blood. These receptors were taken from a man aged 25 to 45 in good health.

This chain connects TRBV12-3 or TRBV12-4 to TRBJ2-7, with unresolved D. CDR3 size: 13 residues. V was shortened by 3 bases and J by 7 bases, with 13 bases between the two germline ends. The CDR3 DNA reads TGTGCCAGCAGTTTTAGTCCCCGGATGGAGCAGTACTTC. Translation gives CASSFSPRMEQYF.

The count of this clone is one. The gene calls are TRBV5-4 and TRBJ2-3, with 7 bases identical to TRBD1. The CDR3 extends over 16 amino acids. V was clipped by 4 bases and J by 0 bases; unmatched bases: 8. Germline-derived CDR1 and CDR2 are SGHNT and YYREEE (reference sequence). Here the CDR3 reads CASSGAGGPSTDTQYF. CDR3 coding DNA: TGTGCCAGCAGCGGGGCAGGGGGTCCGAGCACAGATACGCAGTATTTT.

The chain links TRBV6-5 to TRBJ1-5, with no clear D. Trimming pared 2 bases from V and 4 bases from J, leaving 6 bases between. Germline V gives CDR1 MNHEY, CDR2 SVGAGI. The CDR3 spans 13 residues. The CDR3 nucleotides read TGTGCCAGCAGTTACCGCCCTAATCAGCCCCAGCATTTT. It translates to CASSYRPNQPQHF.

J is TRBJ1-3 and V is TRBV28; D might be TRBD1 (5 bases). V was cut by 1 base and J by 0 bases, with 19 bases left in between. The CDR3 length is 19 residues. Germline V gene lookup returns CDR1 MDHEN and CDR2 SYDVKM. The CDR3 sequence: CASSLYPGRILPSGNTIYF. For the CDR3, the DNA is TGTGCCAGCAGTTTATATCCAGGGAGGATCCTGCCCTCTGGAAACACCATATATTTT.

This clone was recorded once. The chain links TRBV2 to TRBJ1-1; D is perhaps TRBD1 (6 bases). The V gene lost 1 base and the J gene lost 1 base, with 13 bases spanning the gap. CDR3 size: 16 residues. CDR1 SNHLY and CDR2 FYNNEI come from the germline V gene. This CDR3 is CASSEGFGQKNTEAFF. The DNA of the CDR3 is TGTGCCAGCAGTGAAGGGTTTGGACAGAAGAACACTGAAGCTTTCTTT. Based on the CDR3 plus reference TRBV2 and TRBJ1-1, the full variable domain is EPEVTQTPSHQVTQMGQEVILRCVPISNHLYFYWYRQILGQKVEFLVSFYNNEISEKSEIFDDQFSVERPDGSNFTLKIRSTKLEDSAMYFCASSEGFGQKNTEAFFGQGTRLTVV.

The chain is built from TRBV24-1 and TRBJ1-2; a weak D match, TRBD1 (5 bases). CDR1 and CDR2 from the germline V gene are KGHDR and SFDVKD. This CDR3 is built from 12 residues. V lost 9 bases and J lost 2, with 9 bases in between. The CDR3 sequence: CATSRGNYGYTF. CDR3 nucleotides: TGTGCCACCTCCCGGGGGAACTATGGCTACACCTTC.

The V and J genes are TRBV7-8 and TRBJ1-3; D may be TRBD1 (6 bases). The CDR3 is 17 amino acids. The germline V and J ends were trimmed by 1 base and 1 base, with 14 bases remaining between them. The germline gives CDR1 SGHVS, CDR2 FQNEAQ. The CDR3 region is CASSLGTTGLSGNTIYF. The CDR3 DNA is TGTGCCAGCAGCTTAGGGACGACAGGACTTTCTGGAAACACCATATATTTT.

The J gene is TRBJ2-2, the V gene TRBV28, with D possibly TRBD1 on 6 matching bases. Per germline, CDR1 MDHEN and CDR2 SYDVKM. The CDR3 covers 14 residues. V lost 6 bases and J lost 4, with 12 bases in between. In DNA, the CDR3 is TGTGCCAGCAGGGCCGGACAGAGCACCGGGGAGCTGTTTTTT. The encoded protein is CASRAGQSTGELFF. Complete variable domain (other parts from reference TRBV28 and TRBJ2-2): DVKVTQSSRYLVKRTGEKVFLECVQDMDHENMFWYRQDPGLGLRLIYFSYDVKMKEKGDIPEGYSVSREKKERFSLILESASTNQTSMYLCASRAGQSTGELFFGEGSRLTVL.

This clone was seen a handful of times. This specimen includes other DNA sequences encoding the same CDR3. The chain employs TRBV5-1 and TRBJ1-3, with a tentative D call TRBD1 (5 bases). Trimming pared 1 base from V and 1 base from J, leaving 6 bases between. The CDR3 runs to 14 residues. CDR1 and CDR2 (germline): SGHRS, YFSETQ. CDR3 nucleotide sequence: TGCGCCAGCAGCTTGAGGGGATCTGGAAACACCATATATTTT. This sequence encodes CASSLRGSGNTIYF.

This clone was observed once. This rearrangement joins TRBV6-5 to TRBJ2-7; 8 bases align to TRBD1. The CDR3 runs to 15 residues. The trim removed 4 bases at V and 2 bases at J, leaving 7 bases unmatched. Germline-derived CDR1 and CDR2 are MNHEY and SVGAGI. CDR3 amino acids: CASSLDPQGAYEQYF. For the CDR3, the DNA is TGTGCCAGCAGTTTGGACCCACAGGGGGCCTACGAGCAGTACTTC.

CDR3 sequence (DNA): TGTGCCAGCAGCCCCTGGGACACAGATACGCAGTATTTT. Its translation is CASSPWDTDTQYF. The J gene is TRBJ2-3, the V gene TRBV7-3; no clear D gene. Trimming took 5 bases from V and 2 from J, leaving 8 bases between them. CDR3 length: 13 amino acids. Germline V gene sequence: CDR1 SGHTA, CDR2 FQGTGA.